The clone carrying this T cell receptor (beta chain) was picked up a small number of times. This entry comes from a study of PD-L1 blockade in urothelial cancer. Sequencing was performed with immunoSEQ multiplex PCR; in TCRdb, only in-frame clones are kept and a portion is missing. This sample yields about 39,000 clones, of which roughly 80% are seen a single time; roughly a tenth belongs to the top ten. Time point noted: peripheral blood 6 weeks after treatment start. V was shortened by 8 bases and J by 8 bases, with 15 bases between the two germline ends. In germline, CDR1 is MDHEN, CDR2 SYDVKM. This CDR3 is 12 amino acids long.

This TCR was sampled from a man aged 40-50 years with urothelial cancer. This chain links TRBV28 with TRBJ1-2; D is unclear. Source: PBMCs, taken around atezolizumab (anti-PD-L1) treatment. CDR3 protein: CASCLEQGGYTF. The DNA of the CDR3 is TGTGCCAGCTGCCTAGAGCAAGGCGGCTACACCTTC.